This T cell receptor (beta chain) appears in the sequencing data of a study of blood T cell repertoires in COVID-19. Study details: Samples came from the United States, Italy and Spain, spanning acute and convalescent COVID-19. Sample material is recorded as cDNA or gDNA derived from T cells, B-cell-depleted T cells, or PBMCs.

Methods used by the authors: Reference gene primer amplification yielded estimated nucleated cell counts. Assay used: immunoSEQ multiplex PCR; TCRdb lists only in-frame clones, some missing. That table gives V, J and clone size, and the DNA gave D and trimming. The data show around 260,000 clones, with around four fifths seen just once and 8.5% to 9.5% held by the top ten. Sequenced material: peripheral blood. The receptor comes from a woman aged 50 to 65 who had recovered from COVID-19.

In DNA, the CDR3 is TGTGCCTGGAGTTTCCTAGCGGGGGCCGAGCAGTACTTC. It translates to CAWSFLAGAEQYF. V usage is TRBV30 and J usage is TRBJ2-7; 10 bases are shared with TRBD2. The CDR3 length is 13 residues. The V gene end was trimmed by 2 bases and the J gene end by 6 bases; junction bases not matched to a gene: 4. Germline V lookup: CDR1 GTSNPN, CDR2 SVGIG (reference sequence). Together with reference TRBV30 and TRBJ2-7, the CDR3 gives the full variable domain: SQTIHQWPATLVQPVGSPLSLECTVEGTSNPNLYWYRQAAGRGLQLLFYSVGIGQISSEVPQNLSASRPQDRQFILSSKKLLLSDSGFYLCAWSFLAGAEQYFGPGTRLTVT.